A selection of T cell receptor beta chains follows, all from one sample in a study of post-analysis software for immune sequencing data. MiXCR, applied by TCRdb to the PCR reads, yields one record per CDR3 protein. The sample carries about 820,000 distinct CDR3 sequences, about 50% recorded once. Sequencing input: blood. These receptors all come from a girl aged 10-17 years with multiple sclerosis. Both conserved end residues are part of each CDR3. A D gene is named only where the DNA matches it firmly. Clone size is shown for a subset of rows, as once, few, many or a class of expanded clone.

size,D,J,V,DNA,CDR3
-,TRBD2,TRBJ2-1,TRBV4-2,TGTGCCAGCAGCCAAGATCGGGGACTAGGCTCCTACAATGAGCAGTTCTTC,CASSQDRGLGSYNEQFF
-,-,TRBJ2-3,TRBV12-3/TRBV12-4,TGTGCCTCAAGGCGGCGGACAGATACGCAGTATTTT,CASRRRTDTQYF
few,TRBD2,TRBJ2-1,TRBV15,TGTGCCACCAGCGCGGGAGTAGGCTACAATGAGCAGTTCTTC,CATSAGVGYNEQFF
-,-,TRBJ2-3,TRBV7-8,TGTGCCAGCAGCTTTAGAGGGGCTTACAGCACAGATACGCAGTATTTT,CASSFRGAYSTDTQYF
-,-,TRBJ2-7,TRBV6-5,TGTGCCAGCAGTTACTCGATACGGGGGCGGTACGAGCAGTACTTC,CASSYSIRGRYEQYF
-,-,TRBJ1-1,TRBV18,TGTGCCAGCTCACCACCTAGGGTTTCTGGCACTGAAGCTTTCTTT,CASSPPRVSGTEAFF
few,TRBD2,TRBJ2-7,TRBV20-1,TGCAGTGCCAAAGCCGTCAGCGGGAGTCACGAGCAGTACTTC,CSAKAVSGSHEQYF
-,TRBD1,TRBJ2-7,TRBV11-1,TGTGCCAGCAGCGGACAGGGAATCTACGAGCAGTACTTC,CASSGQGIYEQYF
few,TRBD2,TRBJ2-7,TRBV20-1,TGCAGTGCCACGCCTCTAGCGGGAGTCTACGAGCAGTACTTC,CSATPLAGVYEQYF
-,TRBD1,TRBJ1-1,TRBV29-1,TGCAGCGTTGTGGACAGGAGTCTTCTCATGAACACTGAAGCTTTCTTT,CSVVDRSLLMNTEAFF
-,-,TRBJ1-2,TRBV15,TGTGCCACCAGCAGAACGGATATCTATGGCTACACCTTC,CATSRTDIYGYTF
-,TRBD1,TRBJ2-1,TRBV20-1,TGCAGTGCGAAGTCCCTCACAGGGGACCGATACAATGAGCAGTTCTTC,CSAKSLTGDRYNEQFF
few,TRBD1,TRBJ2-5,TRBV29-1,TGCAGCGTTGTCAAAACGGGGACAGGGGAAGCCCAGTACTTC,CSVVKTGTGEAQYF
-,TRBD1,TRBJ2-3,TRBV20-1,TGCAGTGCTAGCGGACAGGGGGCGAGAGATACGCAGTATTTT,CSASGQGARDTQYF
-,TRBD2,TRBJ2-1,TRBV29-1,TGCAGCGTTAGGCTAGCGGGGGGGGAGCAGTTCTTC,CSVRLAGGEQFF
-,TRBD2,TRBJ2-7,TRBV6-5,TGTGCCAGCAGTTTCCGGACTAGCGGATCTTTAGGCGACGAGCAGTACTTC,CASSFRTSGSLGDEQYF
-,TRBD2,TRBJ2-1,TRBV5-6,TGTGCCAGCATCATGACTAGCGGGTCGGCCTACAATGAGCAGTTCTTC,CASIMTSGSAYNEQFF
few,TRBD1,TRBJ2-7,TRBV15,TGTGCCACCAGCAGAGGGGACAGGGGCGAGCAGTACTTC,CATSRGDRGEQYF
-,TRBD1,TRBJ2-5,TRBV7-9,TGTGCCAGCAGCTTAGTGGTGAGGGACAGGGTCCCAGAGACCCAGTACTTC,CASSLVVRDRVPETQYF
-,TRBD2,TRBJ2-3,TRBV20-1,TGCAGTGCTAGACCTGTGACTAGCGGGACAGATACGCAGTATTTT,CSARPVTSGTDTQYF
few,TRBD1,TRBJ2-2,TRBV29-1,TGCAGCGTCCCCGCAGGACAGGGGAACACCGGGGAGCTGTTTTTT,CSVPAGQGNTGELFF
few,TRBD1,TRBJ2-5,TRBV9,TGTGCCAGCAGCGTCTCGCCGGGACAGCTACAAGAGACCCAGTACTTC,CASSVSPGQLQETQYF
-,-,TRBJ2-1,TRBV29-1,TGCAGCGTTGAAGGTGTGTCAAGTGAGCAGTTCTTC,CSVEGVSSEQFF
-,-,TRBJ2-7,TRBV14,TGTGCCAGCAGCCCCGTAGTCGGGTACGAGCAGTACTTC,CASSPVVGYEQYF
-,TRBD1,TRBJ2-7,TRBV5-1,TGCGCCAGCAGCTTGATGCCCCGGGACAGGGTAAACAATGAGCAGTACTTC,CASSLMPRDRVNNEQYF
few,-,TRBJ2-5,TRBV29-1,TGCAGCGTTGAAACCGGGCCTACGGAGACCCAGTACTTC,CSVETGPTETQYF
few,-,TRBJ2-3,TRBV2,TGTGCCAGCAGTGTTGGGTTTCCCGTCACAGATACGCAGTATTTT,CASSVGFPVTDTQYF
-,TRBD2,TRBJ2-3,TRBV5-1,TGCGCCAGCAGCTTGGCCGCTAGCGGGAGGGCAGCAGATACGCAGTATTTT,CASSLAASGRAADTQYF
-,TRBD1,TRBJ2-5,TRBV5-5,TGTGCCAGCAGCCATTCCGGGACAGCCCCAGGAGAGACCCAGTACTTC,CASSHSGTAPGETQYF
-,-,TRBJ1-1,TRBV7-3,TGTGCCAGCAGCTTAAATTGGGGGAGCACTGAAGCTTTCTTT,CASSLNWGSTEAFF
-,TRBD1,TRBJ2-7,TRBV12-3/TRBV12-4,TGTGCCAGCAGTTATTCGACAGGGGGCGGCGAGCAGTACTTC,CASSYSTGGGEQYF
few,-,TRBJ2-5,TRBV10-3,TGTGCCATCAGTACTGGGGAGGGGGAGGAGACCCAGTACTTC,CAISTGEGEETQYF
-,TRBD2,TRBJ2-3,TRBV3-1,TGTGCCAGCAGCCACCACTCCAGCGGGGGAAGCACAGATACGCAGTATTTT,CASSHHSSGGSTDTQYF
-,-,TRBJ1-1,TRBV5-1,TGCGCCAGCAGCAAAAACGAAAACACTGAAGCTTTCTTT,CASSKNENTEAFF
-,-,TRBJ1-2,TRBV12-3/TRBV12-4,TGTGCCAGCAGCCGGGACAATACTAACTATGGCTACACCTTC,CASSRDNTNYGYTF
-,-,TRBJ1-2,TRBV6-5,TGTGCCAGCAGTGACAGCCTGTTCTACACCTTC,CASSDSLFYTF
-,-,TRBJ1-2,TRBV29-1,TGCAGCGTTGATTTAGCAGGGGAGAACTATGGCTACACCTTC,CSVDLAGENYGYTF
-,-,TRBJ1-5,TRBV3-1,TGTGCCAGCAGCCAAGGGGGTGGCAATCAGCCCCAGCATTTT,CASSQGGGNQPQHF
few,-,TRBJ2-7,TRBV20-1,TGCAGTGCTAGAGATCCGATGCGGAGGGCAACCTACGAGCAGTACTTC,CSARDPMRRATYEQYF
-,-,TRBJ1-2,TRBV5-1,TGCGCCAGCAGCTTCGGACAGTTAAACTATGGCTACACCTTC,CASSFGQLNYGYTF
few,-,TRBJ2-7,TRBV29-1,TGCAGCGCCCGGTGGGGTCCCGACGAGCAGTACTTC,CSARWGPDEQYF
-,-,TRBJ2-3,TRBV20-1,TGCAGTGCTGGGGCCGGGAGAGCTAGCACAGATACGCAGTATTTT,CSAGAGRASTDTQYF
-,-,TRBJ1-2,TRBV2,TGTGCCAGCAGTGAAGGGGTCAGCTATGGCTACACCTTC,CASSEGVSYGYTF
few,TRBD1,TRBJ1-6,TRBV20-1,TGCAGTGCTACTGAACAGGGGCCGCGGAATTCACCCCTCCACTTT,CSATEQGPRNSPLHF
-,-,TRBJ2-7,TRBV7-8,TGTGCCAGCAGCTTAGGCCTAGCGACCCACGAGCAGTACTTC,CASSLGLATHEQYF
few,-,TRBJ1-2,TRBV12-3/TRBV12-4,TGTGCCAGCAGTTTTAGACAGGACGCTAACTATGGCTACACCTTC,CASSFRQDANYGYTF
-,-,TRBJ1-1,TRBV7-9,TGTGCCAGCAGCGCAGGCCGGGGACACACTGAAGCTTTCTTT,CASSAGRGHTEAFF
few,TRBD1,TRBJ2-1,TRBV7-3,TGTGCCAGCAGCCTGGACAGGGGGCGGTACAATGAGCAGTTCTTC,CASSLDRGRYNEQFF
-,TRBD1,TRBJ1-2,TRBV7-3,TGTGCCAGCAGCCCCGGGACAGGGGATAGATCGGGCTATGGCTACACCTTC,CASSPGTGDRSGYGYTF